The 16 T cell receptor beta chains reported below all come from one sample, sequenced in a study of metastatic and nonmetastatic thyroid tumors (TCRdb year 2020). Libraries were prepared through PCR. Instrument on record: Illumina HiSeq 4000. The raw public data were reprocessed by TCRdb itself: fastp quality trimming at Q25, MiXCR clonotype calling, in-frame beta chains only. In this sample the table shows 30,000 to 40,000 clones, roughly 26% of which occur a single time. The ten largest make up about 8.9% of the sample. No patient had received any treatment before thyroid surgery. Specimen: blood. The source is a female donor with papillary thyroid cancer or a benign thyroid nodule (not recorded which). Some clones in this sample may be carry-over from other donors' samples.

As to this clone: The junction does not match germline at one end; this may be a read error. The chain has TRBV9 and TRBJ1-6, with TRBD1 matching over 7 bases. Germline V gene lookup returns CDR1 SGDLS and CDR2 YYNGEE. This CDR3 has 14 amino acids. CDR3 residues: CASSPGGEWSHLHF. CDR3 nucleotides: TGTGCCAGCAGCCCAGGGGGGGAATGGTCACACCTCCACTTT.

This clone has at least ten counts. CDR3 DNA: TGTGCCACCACCGGTTGGGTCTCTGGAAACACCATATATTTT. Amino acids: CATTGWVSGNTIYF. The genes are TRBV24-1 and TRBJ1-3; D gene unclear. Trimming removed 8 bases at V and 0 bases at J, with 10 bases between. CDR3 size: 14 residues. Looked up from germline, CDR1 is KGHDR and CDR2 is SFDVKD.

This clone was counted between two and nine times. One end of the junction varies from germline; a read error may be responsible. The chain has TRBV10-3 and TRBJ2-2, with D unresolved. The CDR3 consists of 14 residues. The germline V gene encodes CDR1 ENHRY and CDR2 SYGVKD. The CDR3 bases are TGTGCCATCAGTGAGTTAAAGGGTGCCGAGGAGCTGGTTTTT. Its translation: CAISELKGAEELVF.

About this clone itself: At one end the junction does not follow the germline gene, possibly because of a read error. The chain links TRBV6-1 to TRBJ1-2; 7 nucleotides line up with TRBD1. The CDR3 covers 15 residues. The germline gives CDR1 MNHNS, CDR2 SASEGT. The CDR3 nucleotides read TGTGCCAGCAGTCCCACGACCGGGACAGCCTATGTCTACACCTTC. Amino acids: CASSPTTGTAYVYTF.

The rearrangement joins TRBV30 to TRBJ2-1; 8 nucleotides agree with TRBD2. V trimming: 2 bases; J trimming: 9 bases; junction bases outside the gene matches: 6. Germline CDR1 GTSNPN, CDR2 SVGIG (reference sequence). This CDR3 comprises 13 residues. As DNA, the CDR3 is TGTGCCTGGAGTAGCGGGAGCCGCTTTGAGCAGTTCTTC. It yields the protein CAWSSGSRFEQFF.

The chain employs TRBV6-2 or TRBV6-3 and TRBJ2-1, with 7 bases identical to TRBD2. The ends lost 8 bases at V and 5 bases at J; junction bases unmatched: 24. The CDR3 runs 19 residues. Germline V gene data show CDR1 as MNHEY and CDR2 as SVGEGT. For the CDR3, the DNA is TGTGCCAGCCTCAGCCTGGGGCAGGTGATACTAGCGTACCACAATGAGCAGTTCTTC. This sequence encodes CASLSLGQVILAYHNEQFF.

Note on this clone: The junction departs from the called germline gene at one end, perhaps through a read error. The chain recombines TRBV18 with TRBJ1-2; the D is unclear. The CDR3 covers 12 residues. Germline V CDR1 and CDR2: KGHSH, LQKENI. The CDR3 DNA reads TGTGCCAGTTCACCGGCTGGGGAGGGCTACACCTTC. It specifies CASSPAGEGYTF.

The chain is built from TRBV30 and TRBJ2-2, with 7 bases aligning to TRBD1. The CDR3 has 14 amino acids. J gave up 3 bases and V 3 bases, and 4 bases lay outside the gene matches. Germline CDR1 is GTSNPN and CDR2 is SVGIG (reference sequence). The CDR3 DNA reads as TGTGCCTGGAGGAGGGGGCTCCACACCGGGGAGCTGTTTTTT. As protein: CAWRRGLHTGELFF. Drawing the rest from reference TRBV30 and TRBJ2-2, the complete variable domain is SQTIHQWPATLVQPVGSPLSLECTVEGTSNPNLYWYRQAAGRGLQLLFYSVGIGQISSEVPQNLSASRPQDRQFILSSKKLLLSDSGFYLCAWRRGLHTGELFFGEGSRLTVL.

This clone was seen at least ten times. V usage is TRBV3-1 and J usage is TRBJ1-1; no definite D call. Per germline, CDR1 LGHDT and CDR2 YNNKEL (reference sequence). Trimming shortened V by 0 bases and J by 5 bases, and 13 bases separated the two germline ends. The CDR3 is 15 residues long. The CDR3 protein is CASSQDPGGGTEAFF. The CDR3 coding sequence is TGTGCCAGCAGCCAAGATCCCGGTGGTGGGACTGAAGCTTTCTTT.

This clone appeared a single time. V is TRBV5-5 and J is TRBJ1-5; D remains unclear. The V gene lost 0 bases and the J gene lost 2 bases, with 6 bases spanning the gap. Per the germline V gene, CDR1 is SGHKS and CDR2 is YYEKEE (reference sequence). There are 14 residues in the CDR3. The CDR3 region is CASSLERGNQPQHF. As DNA, the CDR3 is TGTGCCAGCAGCTTGGAGAGGGGCAATCAGCCCCAGCATTTT. The full variable domain, with the rest looked up from reference TRBV5-5 and TRBJ1-5, is DAGVTQSPTHLIKTRGQQVTLRCSPISGHKSVSWYQQVLGQGPQFIFQYYEKEERGRGNFPDRFSARQFPNYSSELNVNALLLGDSALYLCASSLERGNQPQHFGDGTRLSIL.

This clone was counted many times. One junction end disagrees with the germline gene, perhaps due to a read error. Other DNA sequences in this sample translate to the same CDR3. The genes are TRBV11-2 and TRBJ2-7, with no clear D. Germline values: CDR1 SGHAT, CDR2 FQNNGV. This CDR3 is 12 amino acids long. CDR3 loop: CASSYPSYEQYF. The DNA of the CDR3 is TGCGCCAGCAGTTATCCCTCATACGAGCAGTACTTC.

This clone was seen ten or more times. The chain is built from TRBV2 and TRBJ2-7; unclear D gene. CDR3 length: 12 amino acids. In germline, CDR1 is SNHLY, CDR2 FYNNEI. V lost 7 bases to trimming and J lost 0 bases, with 7 bases between them. CDR3 residues: CASTSSSYEQYF. CDR3 DNA sequence: TGTGCCAGCACTTCGAGCTCCTACGAGCAGTACTTC.

The chain carries TRBV11-1 and TRBJ2-2; D is perhaps TRBD2 (6 bases). This CDR3 is built from 15 residues. Germline values: CDR1 SGHAT, CDR2 FQDESV (reference sequence). V dropped 1 base and J dropped 3 bases, with 9 bases sitting between them. Here the CDR3 DNA reads TGTGCCAGCAGCTTAGGGGGAGGTCACACCGGGGAGCTGTTTTTT. Translating gives CASSLGGGHTGELFF.

By proportion, this clone is medium-sized. The rearrangement joins TRBV6-1 to TRBJ1-2; 9 bases map to TRBD1. Unmatched junction bases numbered 9, after V lost 6 bases and J lost 7 bases. CDR3 length: 14 residues. CDR1 is MNHNS and CDR2 is SASEGT in the germline V gene. The CDR3 coding sequence is TGTGCCAGCAGACCACCGACAGGGGGGTTTGGCTACACCTTC. It is translated as CASRPPTGGFGYTF.

By sample fraction, this clone is medium-sized. V usage is TRBV28 and J usage is TRBJ1-5; perhaps TRBD1 as D (5 bases). CDR1 and CDR2 (germline): MDHEN, SYDVKM. Trimming removed 3 bases from V and 1 base from J, with 7 bases in between. The CDR3 sequence is 14 residues long. The CDR3 bases are TGTGCCAGCAGTTTTGGGGGGAGCAATCAGCCCCAGCATTTT. Translated, it gives CASSFGGSNQPQHF.

This clone was counted ten times or more. The chain's CDR3 is CAWGKRQGNRNTGELFF. CDR3 DNA: TGTGCCTGGGGAAAAAGACAGGGAAACAGGAACACCGGGGAGCTGTTTTTT. The V call is TRBV30, the J call TRBJ2-2; TRBD1 agrees at 7 bases. The CDR3 has 17 amino acids. CDR1 and CDR2 (germline): GTSNPN, SVGIG (reference sequence). Trimming at V came to 5 bases and at J to 1 base, leaving 13 bases not matched to a gene.